This T cell receptor beta chain was obtained from a study of T cells in Graves' hyperthyroidism and ophthalmopathy. Study-level points and caveats: Most thyroid clonotypes expanded above 0.001 were also detected in blood. Model output signaled ophthalmopathy a median roughly six months ahead of onset.

Concerning this clonotype: Its antigen remains unknown.

Uncontrolled infections, other autoimmune diseases, pregnancy or lactation led to exclusion of patients. Clinicians diagnosed patients from clinical symptoms, serum thyroxine and TRAb, thyroid ultrasound and orbital computed tomography. The CDR3 has 16 amino acids. V dropped 1 base and J dropped 4 bases, with 19 bases sitting between them. The V gene's germline CDR1 is DFQATT and CDR2 SNEGSKA (reference sequence). Amplified TCR beta CDR3 regions derived from RNA transcripts. The HTBI set primed first-round TCR CDR3 RT-PCR. TCRdb redid the calling of the multiplex PCR reads with MiXCR, one entry per CDR3 protein. The table records approximately 870,000 distinct CDR3 sequences, around 38% of them present only once.

The chain couples TRBV20-1 to TRBJ1-2, with D possibly being TRBD1 (5 bases). Source material: blood. The clonotype was recovered from a man aged 18 to 30 with Graves' hyperthyroidism. CDR3 nucleotide sequence: TGCAGTGCTAGAGGGGACCCCCGCCGGGGGATCTATGGCTACACCTTC. Its protein product is CSARGDPRRGIYGYTF.